These T cell receptor beta chains were read from a single sample in a study of blood T cell repertoires in COVID-19. Here immunoSEQ multiplex PCR was the method, and the copy in TCRdb shows in-frame clones only, minus some. There are about 160,000 clones in the sample; 65% to 85% occur only once, and around 8.4% lies in the top ten. The sequenced sample consisted of peripheral blood. These receptors were collected from a woman aged 80 or over with active or convalescent COVID-19. Both conserved end residues are part of each CDR3. Each record gives: V gene, D gene, J gene, clone size, CDR3 DNA, CDR3 protein. A D gene is named only where the DNA matches it firmly. The size of a clone is reported for some rows only, either as once, few or many, or as a class for expanded clones.

V: TRBV7-9
D: -
J: TRBJ1-1
size: once
DNA: TGTGCCAGCAGCTTAGACGGAGGGGTCACTGAAGCTTTCTTT
CDR3: CASSLDGGVTEAFF

V: TRBV18
D: -
J: TRBJ1-1
size: -
DNA: TGTGCCAGCTCTATGGACAGCCTCAAAATGAACACTGAAGCTTTCTTT
CDR3: CASSMDSLKMNTEAFF

V: TRBV5-1
D: -
J: TRBJ1-2
size: -
DNA: TGCGCCAGCAGCTTGGGGCAGGGAGGTGGCTACACCTTC
CDR3: CASSLGQGGGYTF

V: TRBV9
D: -
J: TRBJ1-2
size: -
DNA: TGTGCCAGCACCCCCACAGGAGCCGCTAACTATGGCTACACCTTC
CDR3: CASTPTGAANYGYTF

V: TRBV24-1
D: -
J: TRBJ2-1
size: -
DNA: TGTGCCACCAGTGATTCCGGCGGGATCTACAATGAGCAGTTCTTC
CDR3: CATSDSGGIYNEQFF

V: TRBV6-6
D: -
J: TRBJ2-3
size: -
DNA: TGTGCCAGCAGTTCGTCAGGGGTAGATACGCAGTATTTT
CDR3: CASSSSGVDTQYF

V: TRBV7-2
D: TRBD1
J: TRBJ1-5
size: -
DNA: TGTGCCAGCAGCCCCGACAGGGGGCAGGGTCAGCCCCAGCATTTT
CDR3: CASSPDRGQGQPQHF

V: TRBV3-1/TRBV3-2
D: -
J: TRBJ1-6
size: -
DNA: TGTGCCAGCAGCCAATCTCAGGGGAATTCACCCCTCCACTTT
CDR3: CASSQSQGNSPLHF

V: TRBV2
D: TRBD1
J: TRBJ2-2
size: -
DNA: TGTGCCAGCAGATCCGGGACAGGGGCGGTCGGGGAGCTGTTTTTT
CDR3: CASRSGTGAVGELFF

V: TRBV4-1
D: TRBD2
J: TRBJ2-2
size: -
DNA: TGCGCCAGCAGCCGAGAGCCCGGGACTAGCGGGGGCCGGAACACCGGGGAGCTGTTTTTT
CDR3: CASSREPGTSGGRNTGELFF

V: TRBV5-4
D: -
J: TRBJ1-6
size: -
DNA: TGTGCCAGCAGCTTGGGAGAGGGCTATAATTCACCCCTCCACTTT
CDR3: CASSLGEGYNSPLHF

V: TRBV12-3/TRBV12-4
D: TRBD1
J: TRBJ1-2
size: few
DNA: TGTGCCAGCAGTTACGGGACAGGGTATGGCTACACCTTC
CDR3: CASSYGTGYGYTF

V: TRBV3-1/TRBV3-2
D: -
J: TRBJ2-1
size: -
DNA: TGTGCCAGCAGCCAATGGCTCCATGAGCAGTTCTTC
CDR3: CASSQWLHEQFF

V: TRBV14
D: -
J: TRBJ2-7
size: few
DNA: TGTGCCAGCAGCCGATCGGGGGGCTTTAATTGGCCCTACGAGCAGTACTTC
CDR3: CASSRSGGFNWPYEQYF

V: TRBV5-6
D: -
J: TRBJ2-2
size: -
DNA: TGTGCCAGCAGCTTCGGGGGACAGACAATGTATGGGGAGCTGTTTTTT
CDR3: CASSFGGQTMYGELFF

V: TRBV7-2
D: -
J: TRBJ1-1
size: -
DNA: TGTGCCAGCCAACCCGGAGGGATGAACACTGAAGCTTTCTTT
CDR3: CASQPGGMNTEAFF

V: TRBV18
D: -
J: TRBJ1-2
size: -
DNA: TGTGCCAGCTCACCTTATGAGGCTAACTATGGCTACACCTTC
CDR3: CASSPYEANYGYTF

V: TRBV5-1
D: -
J: TRBJ2-3
size: -
DNA: TGCGCCAGCAGCTTGGGAGCGGGCACAGATACGCAGTATTTT
CDR3: CASSLGAGTDTQYF

V: TRBV6-5
D: -
J: TRBJ2-1
size: -
DNA: TGTGCCAGCAGGACAACCAGCTCCTACAATGAGCAGTTCTTC
CDR3: CASRTTSSYNEQFF

V: TRBV18
D: TRBD1
J: TRBJ1-4
size: -
DNA: TGTGCCAGCGAAGGACAGGGCGATGAAAAACTGTTTTTT
CDR3: CASEGQGDEKLFF

V: TRBV19
D: TRBD1
J: TRBJ1-2
size: -
DNA: TGTGCCAGTAGTATTGACAGGGACACTAACTATGGCTACACCTTC
CDR3: CASSIDRDTNYGYTF

V: TRBV3-1/TRBV3-2
D: TRBD2
J: TRBJ2-7
size: -
DNA: TGTGCCAGCAGCCAAGGAGCGGGGCGCGAGCAGTACTTC
CDR3: CASSQGAGREQYF

V: TRBV7-9
D: -
J: TRBJ2-1
size: -
DNA: TGTGCCAGCAGCCCCCGAGACAGTTACAATGAGCAGTTCTTC
CDR3: CASSPRDSYNEQFF

V: TRBV6-5
D: TRBD1
J: TRBJ1-2
size: -
DNA: TGTGCCAGCAGTCAACAGGGGGCGGGCTATGGCTACACCTTC
CDR3: CASSQQGAGYGYTF

V: TRBV10-3
D: -
J: TRBJ1-3
size: -
DNA: TGTGCCATCAGTGAGGGGGCGGCTGGAAACACCATATATTTT
CDR3: CAISEGAAGNTIYF

V: TRBV18
D: -
J: TRBJ2-2
size: -
DNA: TGTGCCAGCTCACCGAGAAGAGAATCCGGGGAGCTGTTTTTT
CDR3: CASSPRRESGELFF

V: TRBV9
D: TRBD2
J: TRBJ2-3
size: -
DNA: TGTGCCAGCAGCTTCTCATCGGGACTAAGCACAGATACGCAGTATTTT
CDR3: CASSFSSGLSTDTQYF

V: TRBV15
D: -
J: TRBJ1-2
size: -
DNA: TGTGCCACCAGCAGAGGGGTACAGGGATCCTATGGCTACACCTTC
CDR3: CATSRGVQGSYGYTF

V: TRBV27
D: -
J: TRBJ1-5
size: few
DNA: TGTGCCACCTCATTAGGGGGGGGAGGGCAGCCCCAGCATTTT
CDR3: CATSLGGGGQPQHF

V: TRBV7-6
D: -
J: TRBJ1-1
size: -
DNA: TGTGCCAGCAGCTTAGGTCCGTCTACTGAAGCTTTCTTT
CDR3: CASSLGPSTEAFF

V: TRBV6-2/TRBV6-3
D: -
J: TRBJ1-1
size: -
DNA: TGTGCCAGCAGTTCCACTAGCGTTGAAGCTTTCTTT
CDR3: CASSSTSVEAFF

V: TRBV6-5
D: TRBD1
J: TRBJ2-1
size: -
DNA: TGTGCCAGCAGTTGGGGGACAGGAGGTCTCCATGAGCAGTTCTTC
CDR3: CASSWGTGGLHEQFF

V: TRBV5-4
D: -
J: TRBJ2-7
size: -
DNA: TGTGCCAGCAGCTTGGGTGGGGGGTACCACGAGCAGTACTTC
CDR3: CASSLGGGYHEQYF

V: TRBV11-2
D: -
J: TRBJ2-2
size: -
DNA: TGTGCCAGCAGCTTAGGTGTGTCCCGGGACACCCCTAAGGTAGGGGAGCTGTTTTTT
CDR3: CASSLGVSRDTPKVGELFF

V: TRBV6-2/TRBV6-3
D: -
J: TRBJ1-2
size: -
DNA: TGTGCCAGCAGCCTGAACACCTATGGCTACACCTTC
CDR3: CASSLNTYGYTF

V: TRBV6-6
D: -
J: TRBJ1-5
size: few
DNA: TGTGCCAGCAGTTACTCGATGACAAGTGCCAATCAGCCCCAGCATTTT
CDR3: CASSYSMTSANQPQHF

V: TRBV19
D: TRBD1
J: TRBJ1-5
size: few
DNA: TGTGCCAGTGCCCGCGGGGGGCAGGGGGAACAGCCCCAGCATTTT
CDR3: CASARGGQGEQPQHF

V: TRBV7-2
D: TRBD2
J: TRBJ2-3
size: -
DNA: TGTGCCAGCAGCTTACGGGGGGTGGTGTGGCCGGATACGCAGTATTTT
CDR3: CASSLRGVVWPDTQYF

V: TRBV5-5
D: -
J: TRBJ1-5
size: -
DNA: TGTGCCAGCAGCTTGTTGTCGGGGAGCAATCAGCCCCAGCATTTT
CDR3: CASSLLSGSNQPQHF

V: TRBV9
D: TRBD2
J: TRBJ2-1
size: -
DNA: TGTGCCAGCAGCGTAGGGCCCCACCTAGCGGGGGCGGGAGATGAGCAGTTCTTC
CDR3: CASSVGPHLAGAGDEQFF

V: TRBV5-5
D: TRBD1
J: TRBJ1-1
size: -
DNA: TGTGCCAGCAGCTGGGACAGCCTCAGAGGTACTGAAGCTTTCTTT
CDR3: CASSWDSLRGTEAFF

V: TRBV5-1
D: -
J: TRBJ2-6
size: -
DNA: TGCGCCAGCAGCTTGGCCGGGCTTCAGGGCTCTGGGGCCAACGTCCTGACTTTC
CDR3: CASSLAGLQGSGANVLTF